Listed below are T cell receptor beta chains from one sample, sequenced in a study of siplizumab effects on memory and regulatory T cells. The repertoire was sequenced with immunoSEQ multiplex PCR; TCRdb's copy has only in-frame clones and lacks some. The sample lists 70,000 to 90,000 clones; more than 80% were seen once. Sequenced material: CD4+ T cells sorted from blood. All receptors come from a human donor in good health. CDR3s include the opening cysteine and the closing phenylalanine or tryptophan. Fields, in order: clone size, J gene, V gene, D gene, CDR3 protein, CDR3 DNA. D genes are given only for firm matches. A clone size is listed for some rows: how often the clone was seen (once, few, many), or a class if it is expanded.

>.|TRBJ2-3|TRBV29-1|.
CSVPTPGRAGDTQYF
TGCAGCGTACCGACCCCGGGCAGAGCGGGCGATACGCAGTATTTT
>.|TRBJ2-2|TRBV2|.
CASRFDGAAGELFF
TGTGCCAGCAGGTTCGATGGGGCCGCCGGGGAGCTGTTTTTT
>.|TRBJ2-3|TRBV30|TRBD2
CAWSGASGRTDTQYF
TGTGCCTGGAGTGGGGCTAGCGGGCGCACAGATACGCAGTATTTT
>.|TRBJ1-5|TRBV7-9|.
CASSPAGAQPQHF
TGTGCCAGCAGCCCGGCGGGTGCCCAGCCCCAGCATTTT
>.|TRBJ1-4|TRBV10-3|.
CAISDPGGNEKLFF
TGTGCCATCAGTGATCCCGGGGGTAATGAAAAACTGTTTTTT
>.|TRBJ2-7|TRBV6-1|.
CASSEIFWDRQYF
TGTGCCAGCAGTGAAATATTTTGGGACCGGCAGTACTTC
>once|TRBJ2-5|TRBV18|TRBD2
CASSPPTSGRRETQYF
TGTGCCAGCTCACCACCGACTAGCGGGAGACGAGAGACCCAGTACTTC
>.|TRBJ2-1|TRBV5-6|TRBD2
CASSLLAGGLGFF
TGTGCCAGCAGCTTATTAGCGGGAGGCTTAGGGTTCTTC
>once|TRBJ2-1|TRBV12-5|.
CASGLVLGLGPHEQFF
TGTGCTAGTGGTTTGGTGCTAGGTTTGGGTCCCCATGAGCAGTTCTTC
>.|TRBJ1-5|TRBV13|.
CASSLGWQGGNQPQHF
TGTGCCAGCAGCTTAGGTTGGCAGGGCGGCAATCAGCCCCAGCATTTT
>once|TRBJ1-3|TRBV30|.
CAWRAANTIYF
TGTGCCTGGAGGGCCGCAAACACCATATATTTT
>.|TRBJ1-4|TRBV30|.
CAWSVRGVGEKLFF
TGTGCCTGGAGTGTAAGAGGGGTTGGCGAAAAACTGTTTTTT
>.|TRBJ2-6|TRBV18|TRBD2
CASSPPRWAGGSGANVLTF
TGTGCCAGCTCACCGCCCCGATGGGCGGGAGGCTCTGGGGCCAACGTCCTGACTTTC
>.|TRBJ1-3|TRBV30|.
CAWSRWGGSGNTIYF
TGTGCCTGGAGTAGGTGGGGGGGCTCTGGAAACACCATATATTTT
>.|TRBJ1-2|TRBV5-1|TRBD1
CASSPGQVSYGYTF
TGCGCCAGCAGCCCGGGACAGGTTTCCTATGGCTACACCTTC
>.|TRBJ2-5|TRBV5-4|.
CASSPLTGGETQYF
TGTGCTAGCAGCCCCCTGACGGGCGGAGAGACCCAGTACTTC
>.|TRBJ2-2|TRBV27|TRBD2
CASSGAGARTGELFF
TGTGCCAGCAGTGGGGCGGGAGCTAGAACCGGGGAGCTGTTTTTT
>.|TRBJ1-2|TRBV5-1|.
CASSLDRYGYTF
TGCGCCAGCAGCTTGGATAGGTACGGCTACACCTTC
>once|TRBJ2-7|TRBV5-4|.
CASSTGIRAYEQYF
TGTGCCAGCAGCACCGGGATTAGAGCCTACGAGCAGTACTTC
>.|TRBJ2-7|TRBV29-1|.
CSVEAGAAEQYF
TGCAGCGTTGAGGCAGGGGCGGCCGAGCAGTACTTC
>.|TRBJ2-1|TRBV28|.
CASSSQQPPSYNEQFF
TGTGCCAGCAGTTCCCAACAGCCCCCCTCCTACAATGAGCAGTTCTTC
>.|TRBJ1-5|TRBV11-3|.
CASSRSTNQPQHF
TGTGCCAGCAGCAGAAGCACCAATCAGCCCCAGCATTTT
>.|TRBJ2-1|TRBV9|.
CASSVGLPDNEQFF
TGTGCCAGCAGCGTAGGCCTACCTGACAATGAGCAGTTCTTC
>once|TRBJ2-1|TRBV15|TRBD1
CATSRDLGQGIPNEQFF
TGTGCCACCAGCAGAGATTTAGGACAGGGAATTCCCAATGAGCAGTTCTTC
>.|TRBJ1-1|TRBV6-5|.
CASSYRGGDRAFF
TGTGCCAGCAGTTACAGAGGGGGAGATCGAGCTTTCTTT
>.|TRBJ2-7|TRBV7-9|TRBD2
CASSPRLAGRHEQYF
TGTGCCAGCAGCCCAAGACTAGCGGGACGGCACGAGCAGTACTTC
>.|TRBJ2-1|TRBV21-1|.
CARTPRASYNEQFF
TGTGCCAGGACACCTCGAGCCTCCTACAATGAGCAGTTCTTC